Sequencing of this T cell receptor (beta chain) was carried out in a study of OX40 agonist ivuxolimab in advanced cancers. Study information: Having had anti-PD-1, anti-PD-L1 or anti-CTLA-4 therapy before was allowed, and over 35% had some. The study's findings and limits: On average, a greater number of expanded clones characterised CD8+ T cells relative to CD4+.

As for this clone: The antigen remains unidentified.

This table comes from immunoSEQ multiplex PCR, and its TCRdb copy is limited to in-frame clones, with some not included. The sample contains tens of thousands of clones, about 88% of which appear only once. The CDR3 covers 15 residues. V lost 2 bases and J 1 base, leaving 10 bases between the germline ends. CDR1 is SEHNR, CDR2 FQNEAQ, per germline (reference sequence). The receptor was isolated from an adult with an advanced solid tumor such as melanoma, head and neck, liver or kidney cancer. Material: CD4+ or CD8+ T cells sorted from blood, obtained in a trial of the OX40 agonist ivuxolimab. The V call is TRBV7-9, the J call TRBJ2-3, with D possibly being TRBD1 (6 bases). Written as DNA, the CDR3 is TGTGCCAGCAGCTTACGCAGGGGTGGCACAGATACGCAGTATTTT. It is translated as CASSLRRGGTDTQYF.